The rows below give T cell receptor beta chains drawn from one sample of a study of tissue T cells after allogeneic stem cell transplantation. Profiling relied on immunoSEQ multiplex PCR, and the TCRdb table lists in-frame clones only, not all of them. The table includes 25,000 to 30,000 clones, 91% detected once. This specimen was blood, taken before transplantation. The source is a male donor at least 60 years old who later had graft-versus-host disease after an allogeneic stem cell transplant. CDR3s leave out the opening cysteine and the closing phenylalanine or tryptophan. D genes are given only for firm matches.

j_call d_call v_call cdr3_aa
TRBJ2-5 . TRBV7-9 ASSLTGTYPAETQY
TRBJ2-5 . TRBV30 AWTSGHETQY
TRBJ2-7 TRBD1 TRBV18 ASSPTGGFEQY
TRBJ2-5 . TRBV7-9 ASSLGGREY
TRBJ2-7 . TRBV7-9 ASYREAYEQY
TRBJ2-1 . TRBV20-1 SASLDNEQF
TRBJ2-3 . TRBV5-1 ASSLDRTQY
TRBJ1-1 TRBD1 TRBV9 ASSPDRGDLNTEAF
TRBJ2-1 . TRBV11-2 ASSFGLRGREQF
TRBJ1-2 TRBD1 TRBV5-1 ASSPTTGEGYGYT
TRBJ2-7 . TRBV5-8 ASSRLLGALGEQY